The following is a T cell receptor beta chain sequence with its context. No cognate antigen has been identified for it. Base qualities were left out, and no much larger clone turns up one base away. The meaning of the sample's treatment or condition label: live attenuated yellow fever vaccine strain. At each blood-draw timepoint, two biological replicates of bulk PBMCs were collected. A standard Ficoll-Paque protocol was used to isolate PBMCs from peripheral blood. RNA was extracted with TriZol from bulk PBMCs, CD4 and CD8 fractions, and dextramer-positive and dextramer-negative fractions. The sample comes from a study of T cells after yellow fever vaccination (dated by TCRdb to about 2019). Study-wide context: The SMART-Seq v4 Ultra Low Input RNA kit was used to prepare libraries from fractions with low cell numbers. The cohort comprised two healthy male donors, one aged 18 to 29 and one aged 30 to 40 years. Blood was drawn at multiple timepoints before and after primary and secondary immunization, with bulk PBMC replicates and cell subsets isolated. To track T-cell clones before and after primary and booster YFV17D yellow fever vaccination, bulk TCR alpha and beta repertoires were sequenced longitudinally. What the study reported, not specific to this receptor: Computational filtering was needed because FACS-sorted repertoires could contain abundant contaminating clonotypes from the bulk population. Compared with the primary T-cell response, the secondary T-cell response was weaker but faster, peaking on day 5 rather than day 15. Only a couple of donors were included in the study, so the extent to which the findings can be generalized is limited. A small share of clonotypes occurred in both CD4 and CD8 compartments, likely arising from convergent recombination. After the booster, most of the clones that had expanded following primary vaccination were detected again (96% of CD4 and around 87% of CD8), which suggests that memory was broadly maintained.

TCR cDNA was synthesized by 5'RACE template switching, through which a universal primer site and unique molecular identifiers were introduced. Priming of cDNA synthesis was performed from both the TCR alpha and TCR beta constant segments. Two PCR steps were used to amplify libraries, with sample barcodes and sequencing adapters being added in the second step. Sequencing of libraries was performed on Illumina HiSeq 2500 (2x100 bp) or NovaSeq (2x150 bp). Processing in the source paper ran as follows. MIGEC handled demultiplexing of reads and collapsing into UMI consensus sequences, while MiXCR performed V(D)J alignment. Using edgeR on replicate PBMC samples, clonotypes were called vaccine-responding if FDR was below 0.01 and the log2 fold change was above 5 up to day 15. Each bulk clonotype received a CD4 or CD8 identity based on whether the sequenced CD4 or CD8 repertoire contained that clonotype at higher abundance. TCRdb handled the public reads itself, with Q25 trimming in fastp and clone calling in MiXCR, and kept productive beta chains. Rows are unified per CDR3 protein, each entry keeping the most common DNA and genes. TCRdb, rather than the study authors, made the V and J calls. A total of approximately 510,000 distinct CDR3 sequences appear in this sample, 20% to 25% of them only once. Together, the top ten hold roughly a sixth of the sample.

V and J are truncated by 4 bases and 9 bases respectively, leaving an intervening sequence of 19 bases. Based on the germline V gene, the CDR1 and CDR2 sequences are MDHEN and SYDVKM. The CDR3, from cysteine to valine, totals 14 residues. The sequence is cut down to CDR3 DNA, 42 bases in frame from base 1. Here the sequenced sample was PBMCs, taken around 3 weeks after the first yellow fever vaccination. The receptor was derived from a man aged 18-30 years who received the YFV17D yellow fever vaccine. The rearranged segments are TRBV28 and TRBJ2-7; a confident D gene designation cannot be given. The DNA sequence is TGTGCCAGCAGTTCTGTGTTGTTTGGGGAAGGGCAGTACGTC. Its product reads: CASSSVLFGEGQYV.